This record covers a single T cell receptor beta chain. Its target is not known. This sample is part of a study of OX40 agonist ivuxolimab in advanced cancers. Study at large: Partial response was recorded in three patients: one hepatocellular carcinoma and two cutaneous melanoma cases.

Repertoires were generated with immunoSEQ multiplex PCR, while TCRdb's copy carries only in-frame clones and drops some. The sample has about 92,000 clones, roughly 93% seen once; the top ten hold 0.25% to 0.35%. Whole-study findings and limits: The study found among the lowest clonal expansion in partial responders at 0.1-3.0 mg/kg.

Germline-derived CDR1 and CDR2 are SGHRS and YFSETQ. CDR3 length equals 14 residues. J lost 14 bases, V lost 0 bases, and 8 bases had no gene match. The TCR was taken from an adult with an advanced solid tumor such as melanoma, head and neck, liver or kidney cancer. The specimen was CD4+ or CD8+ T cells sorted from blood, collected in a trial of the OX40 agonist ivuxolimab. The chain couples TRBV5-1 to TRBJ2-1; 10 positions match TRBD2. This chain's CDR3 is CASSLDAAGGPKFF. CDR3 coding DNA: TGCGCCAGCAGCTTGGATGCAGCGGGAGGGCCAAAGTTCTTC. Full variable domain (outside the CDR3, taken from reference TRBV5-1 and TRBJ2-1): KAGVTQTPRYLIKTRGQQVTLSCSPISGHRSVSWYQQTPGQGLQFLFEYFSETQRNKGNFPGRFSGRQFSNSRSEMNVSTLELGDSALYLCASSLDAAGGPKFFGPGTRLTVL.